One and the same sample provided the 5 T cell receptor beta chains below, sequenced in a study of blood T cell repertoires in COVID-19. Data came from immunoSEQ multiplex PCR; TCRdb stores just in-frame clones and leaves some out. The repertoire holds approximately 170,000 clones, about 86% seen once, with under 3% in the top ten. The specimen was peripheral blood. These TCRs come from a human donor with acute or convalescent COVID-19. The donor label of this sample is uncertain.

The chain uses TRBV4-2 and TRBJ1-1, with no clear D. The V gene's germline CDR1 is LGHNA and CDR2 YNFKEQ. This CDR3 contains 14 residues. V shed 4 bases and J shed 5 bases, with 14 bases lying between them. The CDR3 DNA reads TGTGCCAGCAGCCCCTTCGGAGAGGCGACTGAAGCTTTCTTT. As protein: CASSPFGEATEAFF.

CDR3 DNA sequence: TGTGCCAGCAGCCAAGGACAGGGAAAAGCAGGAAACACCATATATTTT. Amino acid sequence: CASSQGQGKAGNTIYF. The chain recombines TRBV7-3 with TRBJ1-3; TRBD1 matches at 8 bases. Germline-derived CDR1 and CDR2 are SGHTA and FQGTGA. J lost 4 bases, V lost 5 bases, and 10 bases had no gene match. This CDR3 comprises 16 residues.

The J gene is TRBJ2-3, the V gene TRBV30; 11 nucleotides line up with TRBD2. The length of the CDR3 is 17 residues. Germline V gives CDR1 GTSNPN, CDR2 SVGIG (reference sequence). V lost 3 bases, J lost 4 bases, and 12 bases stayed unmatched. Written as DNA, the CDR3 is TGTGCCTGGAGCGAACAGACTAGCGGGACCTTCGCAGATACGCAGTATTTT. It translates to CAWSEQTSGTFADTQYF. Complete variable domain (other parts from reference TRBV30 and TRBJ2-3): SQTIHQWPATLVQPVGSPLSLECTVEGTSNPNLYWYRQAAGRGLQLLFYSVGIGQISSEVPQNLSASRPQDRQFILSSKKLLLSDSGFYLCAWSEQTSGTFADTQYFGPGTRLTVL.

CDR3 sequence: CASSGRTSGEGYEQYF. For the CDR3, the DNA is TGTGCCAGCAGCGGGAGGACTAGCGGGGAAGGTTACGAGCAGTACTTC. The chain uses TRBV21-1 and TRBJ2-7; TRBD2 is the table's D call, not checked against the DNA. TRBV21-1 is annotated as a pseudogene. The length of the CDR3 is 16 residues.

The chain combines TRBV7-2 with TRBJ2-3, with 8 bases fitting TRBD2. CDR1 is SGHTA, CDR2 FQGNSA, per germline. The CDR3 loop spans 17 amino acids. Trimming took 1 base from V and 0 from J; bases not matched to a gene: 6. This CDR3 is CASSLGLSGGSTDTQYF. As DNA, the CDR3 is TGTGCCAGCAGCTTAGGACTAAGCGGGGGTAGCACAGATACGCAGTATTTT.